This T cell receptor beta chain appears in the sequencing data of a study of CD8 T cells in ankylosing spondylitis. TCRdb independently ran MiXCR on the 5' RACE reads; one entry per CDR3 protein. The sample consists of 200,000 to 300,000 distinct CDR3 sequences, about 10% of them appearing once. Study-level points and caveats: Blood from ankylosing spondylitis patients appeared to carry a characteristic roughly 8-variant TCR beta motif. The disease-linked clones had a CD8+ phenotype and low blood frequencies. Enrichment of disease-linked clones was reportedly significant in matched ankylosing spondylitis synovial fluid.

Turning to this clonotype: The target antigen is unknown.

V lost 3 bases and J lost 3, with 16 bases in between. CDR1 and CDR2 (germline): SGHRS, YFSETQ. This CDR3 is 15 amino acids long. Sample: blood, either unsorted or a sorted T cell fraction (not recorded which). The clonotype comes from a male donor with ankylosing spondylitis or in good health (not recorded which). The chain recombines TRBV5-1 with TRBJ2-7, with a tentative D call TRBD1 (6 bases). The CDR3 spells CASSYASGTNYEQYF. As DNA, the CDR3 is TGCGCCAGCAGCTATGCCTCCGGGACAAACTACGAGCAGTACTTC.